A selection of T cell receptor beta chains follows, all from one sample in a study of spatial heterogeneity in lung cancer. TCRdb re-called the 5' RACE reads through MiXCR, storing one row per CDR3 protein. Altogether around 89,000 distinct CDR3 sequences are present, around 12% being singletons, with the ten largest covering more than 40%. The starting material was PBMCs, obtained at surgery. These receptors were collected from a male donor with early-stage non-small cell lung cancer. The CDR3 runs from the conserved cysteine through the conserved F or W. A D gene is named only where the DNA matches it firmly. Size tells how often a clone was seen (once, few, many) or the class of an expanded clone, and some rows leave it out.

many | TRBJ2-3 | TRBD1 | TRBV28 | TGTGCCAGCAGTTTGAGACAGGGGTCAGATACGCAGTATTTT | CASSLRQGSDTQYF
many | TRBJ1-5 | - | TRBV3-2 | TGTGCCAGCAGCCAAGGAGGCTTCGGGGTTCAGCCCCAGCATTTT | CASSQGGFGVQPQHF
few | TRBJ2-1 | TRBD2 | TRBV11-2 | TGTGCCAGCAGCCCACTAGCGGGGGGTTTTGAGCAGTTCTTC | CASSPLAGGFEQFF
- | TRBJ1-2 | - | TRBV20-1 | TGCAGTGCTAGGTCGGGACTTTCCAAAGGCGGCTACACCTTC | CSARSGLSKGGYTF
few | TRBJ2-3 | TRBD2 | TRBV20-1 | TGCAGTGCTAGATCGGGGGGAGTCACAGATACGCAGTATTTT | CSARSGGVTDTQYF
few | TRBJ2-1 | - | TRBV15 | TGTGCCACCAGCCCCCCTGTACCCTTGGAGGGTGAGCAGTTCTTC | CATSPPVPLEGEQFF
few | TRBJ2-3 | - | TRBV2 | TGTGCCAACCGACTGGGGTTGCGGACCTCCACAGATACGCAGTATTTT | CANRLGLRTSTDTQYF
- | TRBJ2-3 | - | TRBV9 | TGTGCCAGCAGCGTAGGGGCAGGAGTACGGACAGATACGCAGTATTTT | CASSVGAGVRTDTQYF
few | TRBJ2-1 | - | TRBV28 | TGTGCCAGCAGTTTAACCGGGTCCGGCTCCAATGAGCAGTTCTTC | CASSLTGSGSNEQFF
few | TRBJ2-7 | TRBD1 | TRBV7-8 | TGTGCCAGCAGCTTTTTACTCTCCGGGACAGCTATCTACGAGCAGTACTTC | CASSFLLSGTAIYEQYF
- | TRBJ2-2 | TRBD2 | TRBV4-3 | TGCGCCAGCAGCCAAGTAGGGACTAGGGCGGTAGGGGAGCTGTTTTTT | CASSQVGTRAVGELFF
once | TRBJ2-3 | - | TRBV29-1 | TGCAGCGGCCGAAGCACAGATACGCAGTATTTT | CSGRSTDTQYF
- | TRBJ2-6 | TRBD1 | TRBV5-4 | TGTGCCAGCAGCAGGGGGCTTGGGGCCAACGTCCTGACTTTC | CASSRGLGANVLTF
- | TRBJ2-1 | - | TRBV7-6 | TGTGCCAGCAGCCCTAGGACTACCCACAATGAGCAGTTCTTC | CASSPRTTHNEQFF
few | TRBJ2-6 | - | TRBV19 | TGTGCCAGTACCCGAACCGGGACCTCCTCTGGGGCCAACGTCCTGACTTTC | CASTRTGTSSGANVLTF
- | TRBJ1-1 | - | TRBV6-6 | TGTGCCAGCAGTTATGGACGGGACACTGAAGCTTTCTTT | CASSYGRDTEAFF
few | TRBJ2-5 | - | TRBV7-2 | TGTGCCAGCAGCCCCGGGACGCTCGGGGAGACCCAGTACTTC | CASSPGTLGETQYF
- | TRBJ1-5 | - | TRBV20-1 | TGCAGTGCTAGAGTGGCGAATCAGCCCCAGCATTTT | CSARVANQPQHF
- | TRBJ1-4 | - | TRBV2 | TGTGCCAGCGGACGGGCCCCACGTTGGGAAAAACTGTTTTTT | CASGRAPRWEKLFF
many | TRBJ2-7 | TRBD1 | TRBV11-1 | TGTGCCAGCAGCTTAGAGGGACAGGCCGCCTACGAGCAGTACTTC | CASSLEGQAAYEQYF
many | TRBJ1-4 | - | TRBV20-1 | TGCAGTGCTAGTGGCCCGGACGGCATGTCGTCCCGCTCAACTAATGAAAAACTGTTTTTT | CSASGPDGMSSRSTNEKLFF
few | TRBJ1-5 | - | TRBV28 | TGTGCCAGCAGTTTCGGCGTAGGCAATCAGCCCCAGCATTTT | CASSFGVGNQPQHF
- | TRBJ2-3 | TRBD1 | TRBV7-6 | TGTGCCAGCAGCTTAGGGACAGGGAGGCTCCCAGATACGCAGTATTTT | CASSLGTGRLPDTQYF
- | TRBJ2-1 | - | TRBV7-2 | TGTGCCAGCAGCTTAGCTCAGGGAAGGGATGAGCAGTTCTTC | CASSLAQGRDEQFF
- | TRBJ2-2 | TRBD1 | TRBV12-3/TRBV12-4 | TGTGCCAGCAGTTTAGGGCCCGGGACAGGGGGCTTCGGGGAGCTGTTTTTT | CASSLGPGTGGFGELFF